This T cell receptor (beta chain) appears in the sequencing data of a study of shared clonotypes between healthy human individuals. Study-level points and caveats: Sequencing depth was predicted to influence how clonotypes are shared among donors.

In germline, CDR1 is SEHNR, CDR2 FQNEAQ (reference sequence). Trimming took off 5 bases at V and 4 bases at J, with 13 bases between the two ends. This CDR3 is 14 amino acids long. About this clone: Its target is unknown.

Assay: immunoSEQ multiplex PCR; the TCRdb copy retains only in-frame clones and omits some. The sample shows around 530,000 clones, roughly four fifths of them seen only once. V is TRBV7-9 and J is TRBJ2-3, with D hard to call. This TCR came from a middle-aged woman in good health. Some clones in this sample may be carry-over from other donors' samples. Sequenced sample: PBMCs. The CDR3 DNA is TGTGCCAGCAGCCCCAATAGCCGCCCAGATACGCAGTATTTT. It encodes CASSPNSRPDTQYF.